The 10 T cell receptor beta chains below come from one sample, sequenced in a study of identical twins. TCRdb passed the 5' RACE reads through MiXCR, listing each CDR3 protein once. The repertoire holds hundreds of thousands of distinct CDR3 sequences, around 8.6% seen once, with more than 0.75% in the top ten. These data were likewise used in another study, on yellow fever vaccine responses in identical twins.

The sequencing input was PBMCs. These receptors originate from a woman aged 18-29 years in good health.

This chain joins TRBV4-3 and TRBJ2-7; 7 bases are shared with TRBD2. This CDR3 is built from 15 residues. Germline V gives CDR1 LGHNA, CDR2 YSLEER. V dropped 1 base and J dropped 3; count of bases not matched to a gene: 6. CDR3 nucleotides: TGCGCCAGCAGCCAAGCGAGAGCGGGGATCTACGAGCAGTACTTC. This encodes CASSQARAGIYEQYF.

This clonotype showed up just a few times. The gene calls are TRBV20-1 and TRBJ2-5; 7 bases are shared with TRBD2. With 0 bases clipped from V and 4 bases from J, the junction kept 11 bases outside the gene matches. There are 16 residues in the CDR3. Germline values: CDR1 DFQATT, CDR2 SNEGSKA (reference sequence). DNA for the CDR3: TGCAGTGCTAGAGATCTGGGGGGGAGGATGGCAGAGACCCAGTACTTC. Amino acid sequence: CSARDLGGRMAETQYF.

This chain links TRBV20-1 with TRBJ1-1, with a tentative D call TRBD1 (5 bases). This CDR3 comprises 14 residues. Germline lookup yields CDR1 DFQATT and CDR2 SNEGSKA (reference sequence). With 5 bases removed from V and 4 bases from J, the gap between germline ends came to 17 bases. In DNA, the CDR3 is TGCAGTGCTCCCCGGGACTCTCTTACCACTGAAGCTTTCTTT. Translated, it gives CSAPRDSLTTEAFF.

This clonotype was recorded at least ten times. The chain uses TRBV12-3 or TRBV12-4 and TRBJ1-5; no clear D. Between the trimmed V and J ends, which lost 6 bases and 4 bases, there was a span of 7 bases. The CDR3 is made up of 12 amino acids. The CDR3 DNA is TGTGCCAGCAGCCCAAAAAATCAGCCCCAGCATTTT. It codes for CASSPKNQPQHF.

J is TRBJ2-2 and V is TRBV27, with D tentatively TRBD1 or TRBD2 (5 bases each). The CDR3 extends over 15 amino acids. Trimming cost V 6 bases and J 4 bases, with 15 bases left between them. Germline V CDR1 and CDR2: MNHEY, SMNVEV (reference sequence). CDR3 sequence reads: CASSQRGRGTGELFF. CDR3 sequence (DNA): TGTGCCAGCAGCCAGAGGGGCCGGGGCACCGGGGAGCTGTTTTTT.

There are a few counts of this clonotype. The chain joins TRBV28 to TRBJ2-7; D is undetermined. The CDR3 spans 14 residues. The V and J ends lost 8 bases and 0 bases respectively, with 14 bases between them. Germline V gene lookup returns CDR1 MDHEN and CDR2 SYDVKM. The CDR3: CASLVAGSSYEQYF. The DNA for the CDR3 is TGTGCCAGCCTCGTAGCAGGAAGCTCCTACGAGCAGTACTTC.

This clonotype was counted between two and nine times. The chain combines TRBV14 with TRBJ1-6; D might be TRBD1 (5 bases). The CDR3 loop spans 13 amino acids. The germline gives CDR1 SGHDN, CDR2 FVKESK. With 0 bases removed from V and 10 bases from J, the gap between germline ends came to 7 bases. CDR3 sequence: CASSQEGVSPLHF. In nucleotides, the CDR3 is TGTGCCAGCAGCCAAGAAGGGGTGTCACCCCTCCACTTT.

This clonotype showed up many times. This chain connects TRBV18 to TRBJ2-1, with a weak D call TRBD2 (5 bases). Germline V gives CDR1 KGHSH, CDR2 LQKENI. The CDR3 totals 14 residues. Trimming stripped 5 bases from V and 3 bases from J, with 11 bases between. In DNA form, the CDR3 reads TGTGCCAGCTCATTTCTCCGGGACTACAATGAGCAGTTCTTC. It encodes CASSFLRDYNEQFF.

This chain uses TRBV20-1 with TRBJ1-1; the D is unclear. The V end lost 6 bases, the J end lost 10 bases, and 15 bases lay between the germline ends. The CDR3 runs 11 residues. Per germline, CDR1 DFQATT and CDR2 SNEGSKA (reference sequence). This chain's CDR3 is CSAWTFIGAFF. The DNA for the CDR3 is TGCAGTGCCTGGACTTTCATCGGAGCTTTCTTT.

This clonotype has just a few counts. V gene TRBV28 combines with J gene TRBJ2-3, with TRBD1 matching over 9 bases. V trimming: 5 bases; J trimming: 4 bases; junction bases outside the gene matches: 4. Germline lookup yields CDR1 MDHEN and CDR2 SYDVKM. CDR3 length equals 14 residues. In nucleotides, the CDR3 is TGTGCCAGCAGTCGGACAGGGGAGCCAGATACGCAGTATTTT. It yields the protein CASSRTGEPDTQYF.